These 19 T cell receptor beta chains originate from one sample sequenced in a study of cytotoxic CD8 clonotypes in ibrutinib-treated CLL. The data were produced by immunoSEQ multiplex PCR, yet TCRdb's version contains in-frame clones alone and is incomplete. This sample carries over 100,000 clones, 70% to 90% of them seen once, and the ten largest clones take over 2%. The sample here was PBMCs, taken after 24 months of ibrutinib treatment. These receptors all stem from a human donor with chronic lymphocytic leukemia.

This chain uses TRBV9 with TRBJ2-6; 7 bases line up with TRBD1. The germline gives CDR1 SGDLS, CDR2 YYNGEE. The junction had 4 bases not matched to a gene; V was cut back by 0 bases and J by 1 base. The length of the CDR3 is 17 residues. The DNA of the CDR3 is TGTGCCAGCAGCGTAGAGGGCAGGGGGTCTGGGGCCAACGTCCTGACTTTC. It translates to CASSVEGRGSGANVLTF.

The chain joins TRBV5-6 to TRBJ2-5, with 9 nucleotides matching TRBD1. With V trimmed by 3 bases and J by 5 bases, 8 bases remained unmatched. From germline, CDR1 is SGHDT and CDR2 YYEEEE. The CDR3 sequence is 15 residues long. CDR3 DNA: TGTGCCAGCAGCTCTACAGGGGGCCGGTGGGAGACCCAGTACTTC. It encodes CASSSTGGRWETQYF.

The V call is TRBV2, the J call TRBJ2-2, with D perhaps TRBD1 (5 bases). Germline V gives CDR1 SNHLY, CDR2 FYNNEI. V was trimmed by 6 bases and J by 5 bases, leaving 16 bases between them. The length of the CDR3 is 15 residues. The CDR3 spells CASRGHGGKTGELFF. The CDR3 DNA reads TGTGCCAGCAGGGGGCACGGCGGAAAGACCGGGGAGCTGTTTTTT.

CDR3 amino acids: CASRPLDGYNEQFF. Here the CDR3 DNA reads TGTGCCAGCAGACCCCTCGACGGGTACAATGAGCAGTTCTTC. This chain connects TRBV28 to TRBJ2-1; D gene unclear. CDR1 is MDHEN and CDR2 is SYDVKM in the germline V gene. This CDR3 is 14 amino acids long. V was cut by 6 bases and J by 4 bases, with 13 bases left in between.

This chain joins TRBV18 and TRBJ1-1; D gene uncertain. V lost 1 base and J 0 bases, leaving 12 bases between the germline ends. The CDR3 loop spans 16 amino acids. Germline V gene data show CDR1 as KGHSH and CDR2 as LQKENI. The CDR3 DNA follows: TGTGCCAGCTCACCACAGGCCCTGAGGATGAACACTGAAGCTTTCTTT. It yields the protein CASSPQALRMNTEAFF.

The V call is TRBV6-5, the J call TRBJ1-1, with no clear D. Germline CDR1 MNHEY, CDR2 SVGAGI. Trimming left V 0 bases short and J 0 bases short, with 11 bases between. The CDR3 has 16 amino acids. CDR3 DNA: TGTGCCAGCAGTTACTCGATGATGGGAATGAACACTGAAGCTTTCTTT. The encoded protein is CASSYSMMGMNTEAFF.

This sequence joins TRBV27 and TRBJ2-3; D is unresolved. Germline loops: CDR1 MNHEY, CDR2 SMNVEV (reference sequence). V lost 1 base to trimming and J lost 0 bases, with 2 bases between them. This CDR3 is 13 amino acids long. CDR3 in amino acids: CASSLWSTDTQYF. CDR3 bases: TGTGCCAGCAGTTTATGGAGCACAGATACGCAGTATTTT.

The chain joins TRBV5-4 to TRBJ1-1; the D is unclear. Trimming cost V 4 bases and J 1 base, with 8 bases left between them. The CDR3 totals 13 residues. Germline CDR1 and CDR2: SGHNT and YYREEE (reference sequence). CDR3 sequence: CASSQIENTEAFF. The CDR3 nucleotides are TGTGCCAGCAGCCAGATAGAGAACACTGAAGCTTTCTTT.

J is TRBJ1-1 and V is TRBV19; D perhaps matches TRBD1 (5 bases). In germline, CDR1 is LNHDA, CDR2 SQIVND (reference sequence). The CDR3 totals 12 residues. V was pared by 3 bases and J by 8 bases, with 10 bases between. CDR3 sequence: CASSMGPWEAFF. Here the CDR3 DNA reads TGTGCCAGTAGTATGGGACCTTGGGAAGCTTTCTTT.

CDR3 amino acids: CASTRGGRNEKLFF. The CDR3 DNA sequence: TGTGCCAGCACCCGGGGGGGGCGTAATGAAAAACTGTTTTTT. The rearrangement uses TRBV2 and TRBJ1-4, with D perhaps TRBD1 (6 bases). V lost 7 bases, J lost 4 bases, and 13 bases lay in between. This CDR3 has 14 amino acids. Germline V gene sequence: CDR1 SNHLY, CDR2 FYNNEI.

In its sample, this clone was seen once. The V call is TRBV2, the J call TRBJ2-5; D call uncertain. CDR1 and CDR2 (germline): SNHLY, FYNNEI. The CDR3 is 11 amino acids. V lost 7 bases and J lost 0, with 3 bases in between. CDR3 sequence (DNA): TGTGCCAGCAAGTACCAAGAGACCCAGTACTTC. It is translated as CASKYQETQYF. The complete variable domain, with remaining parts taken from reference TRBV2 and TRBJ2-5, reads EPEVTQTPSHQVTQMGQEVILRCVPISNHLYFYWYRQILGQKVEFLVSFYNNEISEKSEIFDDQFSVERPDGSNFTLKIRSTKLEDSAMYFCASKYQETQYFGPGTRLLVL.

About this clone itself: The sample holds other DNA sequences that translate to the same CDR3. V is TRBV11-1 and J is TRBJ2-1, with a possible D match to TRBD2 (6 bases). Trimming removed 5 bases from V and 10 bases from J, with 12 bases in between. CDR3 length: 12 residues. The germline gives CDR1 SGHAT, CDR2 FQDESV (reference sequence). Here the CDR3 reads CASSPRRGEQFF. The DNA for the CDR3 is TGTGCCAGCAGCCCTAGGCGGGGCGAGCAGTTCTTC.

The chain uses TRBV7-2 and TRBJ1-1, with TRBD1 identical over 11 bases. The CDR3 totals 15 residues. With V trimmed by 1 base and J by 4 bases, 2 bases remained unmatched. Germline V CDR1 and CDR2: SGHTA, FQGNSA. The CDR3 DNA is TGTGCCAGCAGCTTAGTTGGGACAGGGGGCACTGAAGCTTTCTTT. Protein: CASSLVGTGGTEAFF.

V is TRBV30 and J is TRBJ2-5; 8 bases line up with TRBD2. This CDR3 region has 14 residues. Trimming removed 2 bases from V and 4 bases from J; junction bases left unmatched: 6. Germline CDR1 reads GTSNPN; CDR2 reads SVGIG (reference sequence). CDR3 in DNA: TGTGCCTGGAGTCAGCGGGGGTCGGGAGAGACCCAGTACTTC. Translation: CAWSQRGSGETQYF.

This clone was seen only a few times. This chain links TRBV7-8 with TRBJ2-7; D is uncertain. There are 12 residues in the CDR3. Germline CDR1 and CDR2: SGHVS and FQNEAQ. The V gene lost 1 base and the J gene lost 5 bases, with 6 bases spanning the gap. The CDR3 bases are TGTGCCAGCAGCTTAGTCCCGGACGAGCAGTACTTC. It yields the protein CASSLVPDEQYF.

This clone was found a few times. This chain uses TRBV28 with TRBJ2-5; 7 nucleotides match TRBD1. The CDR3 totals 15 residues. Germline-derived CDR1 and CDR2 are MDHEN and SYDVKM. The V segment lost 3 bases and the J segment 1 base; nucleotides outside the gene matches: 5. The DNA of the CDR3 is TGTGCCAGCAGTTTCACAGGGGCCCTCCAAGAGACCCAGTACTTC. This gives the protein CASSFTGALQETQYF.

The V call is TRBV28, the J call TRBJ2-6; tentative D call: TRBD2 (7 bases). V was cut by 6 bases and J by 0 bases, with 15 bases left in between. The length of the CDR3 is 17 residues. Germline values: CDR1 MDHEN, CDR2 SYDVKM. The CDR3 nucleotides are TGTGCCAGCAGGACGGGGGGCTCGAGCTCTGGGGCCAACGTCCTGACTTTC. Protein sequence: CASRTGGSSSGANVLTF.

The chain joins TRBV27 to TRBJ1-1, with 8 bases fitting TRBD1. This CDR3 has 12 amino acids. V shed 3 bases, J shed 8 bases, and the junction held 2 bases outside the gene matches. From germline, CDR1 is MNHEY and CDR2 SMNVEV (reference sequence). As DNA, the CDR3 is TGTGCCAGCAGTTTCCGGACAGGGGAAGCTTTCTTT. Protein sequence: CASSFRTGEAFF.

In DNA, the CDR3 is TGTGCCACCAGGGGGGGACTGTACTATGGCTACACCTTC. This gives the protein CATRGGLYYGYTF. The chain employs TRBV6-1 and TRBJ1-2; TRBD1 aligns across 7 bases. V shed 10 bases and J 3 bases; nucleotides not matched to a gene: 8. Germline CDR1 and CDR2: MNHNS and SASEGT. The CDR3 is made up of 13 amino acids.